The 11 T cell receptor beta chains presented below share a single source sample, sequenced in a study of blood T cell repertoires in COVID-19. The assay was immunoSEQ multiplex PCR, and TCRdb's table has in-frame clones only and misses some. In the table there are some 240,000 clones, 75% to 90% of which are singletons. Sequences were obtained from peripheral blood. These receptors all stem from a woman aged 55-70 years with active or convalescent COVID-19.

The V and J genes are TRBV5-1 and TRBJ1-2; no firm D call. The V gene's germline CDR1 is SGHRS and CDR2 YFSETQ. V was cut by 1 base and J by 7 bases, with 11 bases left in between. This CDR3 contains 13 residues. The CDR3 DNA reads TGCGCCAGCAGCTTGACAGCGGCGAGTGGCTACACCTTC. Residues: CASSLTAASGYTF.

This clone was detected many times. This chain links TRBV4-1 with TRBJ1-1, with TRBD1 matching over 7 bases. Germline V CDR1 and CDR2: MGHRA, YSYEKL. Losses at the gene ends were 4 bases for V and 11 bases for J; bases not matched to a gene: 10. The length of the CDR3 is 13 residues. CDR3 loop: CASSPRQGGGAFF. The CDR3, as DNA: TGCGCCAGCAGCCCTAGACAGGGTGGAGGGGCTTTCTTT.

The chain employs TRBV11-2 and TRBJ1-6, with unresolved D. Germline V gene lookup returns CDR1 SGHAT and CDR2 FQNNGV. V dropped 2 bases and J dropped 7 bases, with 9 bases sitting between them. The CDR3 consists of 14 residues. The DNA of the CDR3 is TGTGCCAGCAGCTTATGGCCACAAAATTCACCCCTCCACTTT. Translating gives CASSLWPQNSPLHF.

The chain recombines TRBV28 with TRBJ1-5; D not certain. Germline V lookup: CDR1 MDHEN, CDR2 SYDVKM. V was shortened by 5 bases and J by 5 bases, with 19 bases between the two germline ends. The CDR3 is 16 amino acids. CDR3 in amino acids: CASSPRVGRMYQPQHF. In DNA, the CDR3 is TGTGCCAGCAGTCCCCGGGTAGGGAGAATGTATCAGCCCCAGCATTTT.

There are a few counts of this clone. The CDR3 loop is CASSSNRGRDYGYTF. The CDR3 DNA follows: TGTGCCAGCAGCTCCAACAGGGGGCGCGACTATGGCTACACCTTC. This rearrangement joins TRBV7-9 to TRBJ1-2; 9 bases match TRBD1. This CDR3 contains 15 residues. The V gene's germline CDR1 is SEHNR and CDR2 FQNEAQ (reference sequence). V shed 4 bases and J 3 bases; nucleotides not matched to a gene: 6.

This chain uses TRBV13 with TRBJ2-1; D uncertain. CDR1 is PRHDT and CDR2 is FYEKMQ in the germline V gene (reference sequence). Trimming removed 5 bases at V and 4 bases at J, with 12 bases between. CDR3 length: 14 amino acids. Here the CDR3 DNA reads TGTGCCAGCAGCGCCCGCACTACTTACAATGAGCAGTTCTTC. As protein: CASSARTTYNEQFF.

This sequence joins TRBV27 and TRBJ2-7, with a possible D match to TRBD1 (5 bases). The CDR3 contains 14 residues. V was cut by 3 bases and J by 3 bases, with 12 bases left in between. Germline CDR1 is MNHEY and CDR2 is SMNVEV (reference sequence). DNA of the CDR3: TGTGCCAGCAGTTTTCAGGCAGGGTTCTACGAGCAGTACTTC. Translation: CASSFQAGFYEQYF.

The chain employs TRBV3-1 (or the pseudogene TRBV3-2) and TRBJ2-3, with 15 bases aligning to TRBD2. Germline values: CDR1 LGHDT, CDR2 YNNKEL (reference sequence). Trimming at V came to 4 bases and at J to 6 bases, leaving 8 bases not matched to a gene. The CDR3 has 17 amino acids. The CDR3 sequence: CASSPRTSGGALDTQYF. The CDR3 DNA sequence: TGTGCCAGCAGCCCCAGGACTAGCGGGGGGGCCTTGGATACGCAGTATTTT.

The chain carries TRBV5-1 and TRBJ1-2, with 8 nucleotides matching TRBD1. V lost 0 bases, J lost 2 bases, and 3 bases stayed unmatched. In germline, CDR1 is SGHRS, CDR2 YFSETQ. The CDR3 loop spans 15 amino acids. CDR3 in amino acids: CASSLATGGNYGYTF. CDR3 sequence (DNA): TGCGCCAGCAGCTTGGCAACAGGGGGAAACTATGGCTACACCTTC. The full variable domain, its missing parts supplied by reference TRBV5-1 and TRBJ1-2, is KAGVTQTPRYLIKTRGQQVTLSCSPISGHRSVSWYQQTPGQGLQFLFEYFSETQRNKGNFPGRFSGRQFSNSRSEMNVSTLELGDSALYLCASSLATGGNYGYTFGSGTRLTVV.

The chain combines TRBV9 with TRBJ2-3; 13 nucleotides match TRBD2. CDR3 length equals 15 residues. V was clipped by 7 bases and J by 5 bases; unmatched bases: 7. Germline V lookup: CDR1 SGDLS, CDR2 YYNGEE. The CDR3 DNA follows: TGTGCCAGCGGAACTAGCGGGGGGGCAATAGATACGCAGTATTTT. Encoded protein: CASGTSGGAIDTQYF.

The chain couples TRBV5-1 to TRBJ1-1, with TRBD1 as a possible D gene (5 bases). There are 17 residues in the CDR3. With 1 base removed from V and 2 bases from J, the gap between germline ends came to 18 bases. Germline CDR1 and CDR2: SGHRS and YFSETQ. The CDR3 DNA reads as TGCGCCAGCAGCTTGTGGCCTCCCGACAGACAAAACACTGAAGCTTTCTTT. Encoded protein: CASSLWPPDRQNTEAFF.